The clone carrying this TCR beta chain was detected ten times or more. No antigen is known for it. TCRbeta library preparation incorporated unique molecular identifiers. Each CDR3 protein gets one entry after TCRdb re-called the PCR reads with MiXCR. The sample carries 450,000 to 600,000 distinct CDR3 sequences, over 9.5% recorded once. This specimen belongs to a study of T-cell reconstitution after alpha-beta-depleted transplantation in children. Broader study findings: Some patients' high day-60 TCRbeta diversity was traced to surviving recipient T cells and thymic progenitors. The authors attributed T-cell counts and diversity one year after transplant mostly to newly produced T cells.

V shed 7 bases and J shed 2 bases, with 27 bases lying between them. The CDR3 sequence is 17 residues long. Germline assignment: CDR1 SQVTM and CDR2 ANQGSEA. This chain links TRBV29-1 with TRBJ2-7; a weak D match, TRBD1 (6 bases). The TCR sequence derives from a child aged 2-15 years with inherited bone marrow failure, due to receive a stem cell transplant. The input for sequencing was PBMCs, taken before TCRalphabeta/CD19-depleted stem cell transplant. The CDR3 loop reads CSAKDRLRGFGPYEQYF. Here the CDR3 DNA reads TGCAGCGCCAAAGACAGGTTAAGGGGTTTCGGCCCCTACGAGCAGTACTTC.